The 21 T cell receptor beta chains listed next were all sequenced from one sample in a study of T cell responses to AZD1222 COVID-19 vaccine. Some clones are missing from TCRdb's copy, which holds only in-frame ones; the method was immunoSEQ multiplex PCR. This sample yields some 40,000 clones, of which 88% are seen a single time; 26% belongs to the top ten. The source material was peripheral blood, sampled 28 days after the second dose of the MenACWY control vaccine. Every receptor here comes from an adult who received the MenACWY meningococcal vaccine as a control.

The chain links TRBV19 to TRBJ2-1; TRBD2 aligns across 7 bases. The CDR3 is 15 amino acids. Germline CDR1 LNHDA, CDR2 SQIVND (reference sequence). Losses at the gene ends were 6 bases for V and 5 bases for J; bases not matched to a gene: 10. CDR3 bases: TGTGCCAGTAGAATTAGGGCGGGAGTCCACAATGAGCAGTTCTTC. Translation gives CASRIRAGVHNEQFF. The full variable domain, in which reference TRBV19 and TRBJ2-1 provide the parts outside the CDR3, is DGGITQSPKYLFRKEGQNVTLSCEQNLNHDAMYWYRQDPGQGLRLIYYSQIVNDFQKGDIAEGYSVSREKKESFPLTVTSAQKNPTAFYLCASRIRAGVHNEQFFGPGTRLTVL.

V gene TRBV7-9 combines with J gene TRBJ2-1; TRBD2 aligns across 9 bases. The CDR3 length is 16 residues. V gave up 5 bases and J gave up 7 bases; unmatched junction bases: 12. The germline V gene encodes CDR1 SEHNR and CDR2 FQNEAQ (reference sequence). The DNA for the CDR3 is TGTGCCAGCAGCCCTTCCATTAGCGGGAGAAGTAATGAGCAGTTCTTC. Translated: CASSPSISGRSNEQFF.

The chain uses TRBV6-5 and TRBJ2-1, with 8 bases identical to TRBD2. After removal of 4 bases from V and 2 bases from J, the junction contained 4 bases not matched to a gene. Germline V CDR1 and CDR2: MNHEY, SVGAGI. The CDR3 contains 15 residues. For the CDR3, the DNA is TGTGCCAGCAGTTCCCGACTAGCGCCCTACAATGAGCAGTTCTTC. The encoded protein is CASSSRLAPYNEQFF.

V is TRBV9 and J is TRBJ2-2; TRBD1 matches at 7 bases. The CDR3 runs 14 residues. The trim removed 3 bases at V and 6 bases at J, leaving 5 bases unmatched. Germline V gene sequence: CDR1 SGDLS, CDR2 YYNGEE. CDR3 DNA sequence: TGTGCCAGCAGCGAGACAGGGTTAGCCGGGGAGCTGTTTTTT. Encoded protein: CASSETGLAGELFF.

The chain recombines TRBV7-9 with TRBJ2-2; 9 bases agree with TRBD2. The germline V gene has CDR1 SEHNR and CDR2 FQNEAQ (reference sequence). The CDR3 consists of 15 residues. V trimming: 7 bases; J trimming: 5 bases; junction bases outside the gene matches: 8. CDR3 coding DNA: TGTGCCAGCATGGCGATAGCGGGAGCTACCGGGGAGCTGTTTTTT. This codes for CASMAIAGATGELFF. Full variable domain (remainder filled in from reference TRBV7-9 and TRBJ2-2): DTGVSQNPRHKITKRGQNVTFRCDPISEHNRLYWYRQTLGQGPEFLTYFQNEAQLEKSRLLSDRFSAERPKGSFSTLEIQRTEQGDSAMYLCASMAIAGATGELFFGEGSRLTVL.

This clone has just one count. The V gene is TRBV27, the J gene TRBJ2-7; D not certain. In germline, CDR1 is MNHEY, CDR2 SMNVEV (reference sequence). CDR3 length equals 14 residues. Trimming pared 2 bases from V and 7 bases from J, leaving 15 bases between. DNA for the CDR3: TGTGCCAGCAGTTTAGGGGTGAAAATGGGGGAGCAGTACTTC. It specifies CASSLGVKMGEQYF.

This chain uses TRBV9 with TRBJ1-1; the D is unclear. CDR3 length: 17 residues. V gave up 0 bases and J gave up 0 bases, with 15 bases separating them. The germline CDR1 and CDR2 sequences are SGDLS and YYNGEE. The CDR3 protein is CASSVEDGIRMNTEAFF. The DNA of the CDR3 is TGTGCCAGCAGCGTAGAGGATGGCATAAGAATGAACACTGAAGCTTTCTTT.

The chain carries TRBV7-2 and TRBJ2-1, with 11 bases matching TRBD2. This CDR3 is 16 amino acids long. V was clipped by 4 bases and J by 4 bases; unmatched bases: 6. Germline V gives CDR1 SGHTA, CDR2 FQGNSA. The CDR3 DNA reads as TGTGCCAGCAGCTCCGGGACTAGCGGATTTTACAATGAGCAGTTCTTC. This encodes CASSSGTSGFYNEQFF.

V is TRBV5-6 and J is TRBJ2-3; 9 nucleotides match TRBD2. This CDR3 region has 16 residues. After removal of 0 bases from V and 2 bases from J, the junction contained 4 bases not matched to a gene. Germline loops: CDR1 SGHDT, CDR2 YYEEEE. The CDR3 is CASSLVTSGYTDTQYF. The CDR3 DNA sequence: TGTGCCAGCAGCTTGGTAACTAGCGGGTACACAGATACGCAGTATTTT. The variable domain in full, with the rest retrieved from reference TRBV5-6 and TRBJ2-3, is DAGVTQSPTHLIKTRGQQVTLRCSPKSGHDTVSWYQQALGQGPQFIFQYYEEEERQRGNFPDRFSGHQFPNYSSELNVNALLLGDSALYLCASSLVTSGYTDTQYFGPGTRLTVL.

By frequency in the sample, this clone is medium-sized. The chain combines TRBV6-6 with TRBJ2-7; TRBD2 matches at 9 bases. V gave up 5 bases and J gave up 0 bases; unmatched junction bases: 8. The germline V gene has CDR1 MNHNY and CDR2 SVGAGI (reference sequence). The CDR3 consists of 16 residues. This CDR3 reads CASSRQEAGGSYEQYF. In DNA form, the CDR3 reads TGTGCCAGCAGTCGACAGGAAGCGGGAGGCTCCTACGAGCAGTACTTC.

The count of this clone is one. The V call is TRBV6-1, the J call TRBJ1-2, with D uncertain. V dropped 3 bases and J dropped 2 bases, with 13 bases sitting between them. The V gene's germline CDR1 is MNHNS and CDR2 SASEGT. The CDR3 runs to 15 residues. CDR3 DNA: TGTGCCAGCAGTGATTTTTTGTTGTTAAACTATGGCTACACCTTC. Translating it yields CASSDFLLLNYGYTF.

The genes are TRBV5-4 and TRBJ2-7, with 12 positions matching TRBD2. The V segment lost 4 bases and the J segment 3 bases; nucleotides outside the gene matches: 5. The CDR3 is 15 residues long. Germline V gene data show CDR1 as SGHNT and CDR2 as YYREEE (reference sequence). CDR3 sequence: CASSPGTSGYYEQYF. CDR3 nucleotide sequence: TGTGCCAGCAGCCCGGGGACTAGCGGGTACTACGAGCAGTACTTC.

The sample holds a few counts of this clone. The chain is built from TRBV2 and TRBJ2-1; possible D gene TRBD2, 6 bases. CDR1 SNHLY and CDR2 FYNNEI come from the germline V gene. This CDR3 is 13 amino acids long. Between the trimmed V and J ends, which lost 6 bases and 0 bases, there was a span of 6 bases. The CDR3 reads CASSGSSYNEQFF. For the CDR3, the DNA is TGTGCCAGCAGCGGGAGCTCCTACAATGAGCAGTTCTTC.

CDR3 amino acids: CASSESRDNEQFF. The CDR3 bases are TGTGCCAGCAGTGAAAGCAGGGACAATGAGCAGTTCTTC. The rearrangement uses TRBV2 and TRBJ2-1; tentative D call: TRBD1 (5 bases). This CDR3 has 13 residues. Germline V gene sequence: CDR1 SNHLY, CDR2 FYNNEI. V was trimmed by 2 bases and J by 5 bases, leaving 7 bases between them. Full variable domain (rest looked up from reference TRBV2 and TRBJ2-1): EPEVTQTPSHQVTQMGQEVILRCVPISNHLYFYWYRQILGQKVEFLVSFYNNEISEKSEIFDDQFSVERPDGSNFTLKIRSTKLEDSAMYFCASSESRDNEQFFGPGTRLTVL.

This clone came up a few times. The CDR3 protein is CASSPPRTGSNEQFF. For the CDR3, the DNA is TGTGCCAGCTCACCACCGAGGACAGGGAGTAATGAGCAGTTCTTC. The rearrangement links TRBV18 to TRBJ2-1; 8 bases are shared with TRBD1. J was trimmed by 7 bases and V by 0 bases; bases with no gene match: 5. CDR1 is KGHSH and CDR2 is LQKENI in the germline V gene. This CDR3 contains 15 residues.

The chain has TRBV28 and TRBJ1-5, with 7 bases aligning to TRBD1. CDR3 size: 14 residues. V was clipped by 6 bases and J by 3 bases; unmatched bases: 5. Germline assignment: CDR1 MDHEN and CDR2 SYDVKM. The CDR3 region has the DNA TGTGCCAGCAGATTTACAGGGGTCAATCAGCCCCAGCATTTT. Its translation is CASRFTGVNQPQHF.

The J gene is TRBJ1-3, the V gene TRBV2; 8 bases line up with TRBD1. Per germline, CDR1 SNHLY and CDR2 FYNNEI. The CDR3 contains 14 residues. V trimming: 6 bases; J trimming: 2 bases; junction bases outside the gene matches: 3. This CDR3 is CASRATGAGNTIYF. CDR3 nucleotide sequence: TGTGCCAGCAGGGCGACAGGGGCTGGAAACACCATATATTTT.

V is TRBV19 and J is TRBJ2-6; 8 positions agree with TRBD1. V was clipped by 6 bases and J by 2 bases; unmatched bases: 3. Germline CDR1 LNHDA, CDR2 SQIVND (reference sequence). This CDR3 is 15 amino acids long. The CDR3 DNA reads TGTGCCAGTAGCACAGGGGGTACTGGGGCCAACGTCCTGACTTTC. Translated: CASSTGGTGANVLTF.

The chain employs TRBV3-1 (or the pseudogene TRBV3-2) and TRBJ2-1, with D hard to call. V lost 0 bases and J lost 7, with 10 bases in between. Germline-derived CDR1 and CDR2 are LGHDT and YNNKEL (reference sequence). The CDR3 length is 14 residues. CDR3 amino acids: CASSQDGLGNEQFF. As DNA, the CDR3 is TGTGCCAGCAGCCAAGACGGGTTGGGAAATGAGCAGTTCTTC.

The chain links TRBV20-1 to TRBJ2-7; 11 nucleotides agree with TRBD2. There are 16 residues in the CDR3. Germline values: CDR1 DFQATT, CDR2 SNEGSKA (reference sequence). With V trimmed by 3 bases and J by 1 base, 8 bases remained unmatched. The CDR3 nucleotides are TGCAGTGCTAGTAATAGCGGGAGGGCCAAGTCCTACGAGCAGTACTTC. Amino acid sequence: CSASNSGRAKSYEQYF.

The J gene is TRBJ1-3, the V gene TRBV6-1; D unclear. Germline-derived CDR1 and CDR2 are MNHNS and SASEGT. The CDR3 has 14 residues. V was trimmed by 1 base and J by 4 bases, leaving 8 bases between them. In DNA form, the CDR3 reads TGTGCCAGCAGTGAAGTCTCGACAGGAAACACCATATATTTT. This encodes CASSEVSTGNTIYF.